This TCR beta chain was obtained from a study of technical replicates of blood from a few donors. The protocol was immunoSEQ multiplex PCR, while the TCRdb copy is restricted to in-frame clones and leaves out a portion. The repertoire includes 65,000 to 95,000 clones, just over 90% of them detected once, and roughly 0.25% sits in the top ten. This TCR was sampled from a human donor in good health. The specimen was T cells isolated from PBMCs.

CDR3 sequence: CASSLNTGDTGELFF. CDR3 in DNA: TGCGCCAGCAGCTTGAATACAGGGGACACCGGGGAGCTGTTTTTT. The rearrangement links TRBV5-1 to TRBJ2-2; 7 bases fit TRBD1. Germline-derived CDR1 and CDR2 are SGHRS and YFSETQ. Trimming at V came to 1 base and at J to 3 bases, leaving 3 bases not matched to a gene. The CDR3 has 15 amino acids.